The clone carrying this T cell receptor (beta chain) was found many times. No antigen is known for it. V lost 5 bases and J lost 3, with 24 bases in between. The CDR3 has 18 residues. The V gene's germline CDR1 is MDHEN and CDR2 SYDVKM. TCRbeta library preparation incorporated unique molecular identifiers. A single record per CDR3 protein comes from TCRdb applying MiXCR to the PCR reads. The sample yields hundreds of thousands of distinct CDR3 sequences, around 12% seen once. This sample was included in a study of T-cell reconstitution after alpha-beta-depleted transplantation in children. Study-level points and caveats: Hyperexpanded clones declined; after one year, newly produced T cells mostly supplied diversity.

The chain uses TRBV28 and TRBJ2-3; possibly TRBD1 for D (5 bases). The sample consisted of PBMCs, taken before TCRalphabeta/CD19-depleted stem cell transplant. This TCR derives from a girl aged 2-10 years with congenital amegakaryocytic thrombocytopenia, due to receive a stem cell transplant. CDR3 bases: TGTGCCAGCAGTCCCTCCCTCGTTCCAGGGAAAGGTACAGATACGCAGTATTTT. Protein: CASSPSLVPGKGTDTQYF. The full variable domain, rest sourced from reference TRBV28 and TRBJ2-3, is DVKVTQSSRYLVKRTGEKVFLECVQDMDHENMFWYRQDPGLGLRLIYFSYDVKMKEKGDIPEGYSVSREKKERFSLILESASTNQTSMYLCASSPSLVPGKGTDTQYFGPGTRLTVL.